Shown below are 16 T cell receptor beta chains from a single sample sequenced in a study of CD8 T cells in Susac syndrome. Random hexamers primed reverse transcription of about 0.45 to 1 ug RNA. TCRdb processed the immunoSEQ multiplex PCR reads anew with MiXCR; each CDR3 protein has one entry. The sample lists roughly 200,000 distinct CDR3 sequences; 85% to 95% were seen once. Sequencing used CD4+ T cells from PBMCs. The receptors here all came from a human donor in good health.

J is TRBJ2-5 and V is TRBV12-3 or TRBV12-4; the match to TRBD2 covers 13 bases. Trimming removed 6 bases from V and 8 bases from J; junction bases left unmatched: 9. This CDR3 contains 15 residues. This CDR3 is CASRGTSGALGTQYF. CDR3 sequence (DNA): TGTGCCAGCAGGGGGACTAGCGGGGCTTTAGGAACCCAGTACTTC.

The chain joins TRBV7-9 to TRBJ2-3; D gene unclear. Germline V gene sequence: CDR1 SEHNR, CDR2 FQNEAQ (reference sequence). The V and J ends lost 4 bases and 4 bases respectively, with 3 bases between them. The CDR3 runs to 11 residues. The CDR3 region has the DNA TGTGCCAGCAGCTGGTCAGATACGCAGTATTTT. This sequence encodes CASSWSDTQYF. The entire variable domain, with the rest obtained from reference TRBV7-9 and TRBJ2-3, is as follows: DTGVSQNPRHKITKRGQNVTFRCDPISEHNRLYWYRQTLGQGPEFLTYFQNEAQLEKSRLLSDRFSAERPKGSFSTLEIQRTEQGDSAMYLCASSWSDTQYFGPGTRLTVL.

The J gene is TRBJ1-1, the V gene TRBV6-5; 7 positions agree with TRBD1. The CDR3 runs 13 residues. Looked up from germline, CDR1 is MNHEY and CDR2 is SVGAGI. V lost 5 bases, J lost 9 bases, and 9 bases stayed unmatched. The CDR3 spells CASSPGQDLQAFF. The CDR3 DNA reads as TGTGCCAGCAGTCCAGGACAGGACCTGCAAGCTTTCTTT.

The rearrangement uses TRBV24-1 and TRBJ2-1, with 9 bases identical to TRBD1. The V and J ends lost 0 bases and 9 bases, in that order; junction bases with no gene match: 8. The CDR3 has 16 residues. In germline, CDR1 is KGHDR, CDR2 SFDVKD. This CDR3 reads CATSDLPGQGPPEQFF. DNA of the CDR3: TGTGCCACCAGTGATTTGCCGGGACAGGGTCCCCCTGAGCAGTTCTTC.

V is TRBV20-1 and J is TRBJ1-2; 7 bases agree with TRBD1. Losses at the gene ends were 1 base for V and 5 bases for J; bases not matched to a gene: 4. Germline V gives CDR1 DFQATT, CDR2 SNEGSKA (reference sequence). This CDR3 contains 13 residues. The CDR3 nucleotides read TGCAGTGCTAGAGCGGGACAGCAGTATGGCTACACCTTC. It specifies CSARAGQQYGYTF.

The rearrangement links TRBV7-8 to TRBJ2-4; 8 nucleotides agree with TRBD1. Losses at the gene ends were 1 base for V and 9 bases for J; bases not matched to a gene: 17. The CDR3 has 18 amino acids. Germline CDR1 reads SGHVS; CDR2 reads FQNEAQ. The CDR3 loop is CASSLDGWLSRGRGIQYF. The CDR3 DNA sequence: TGTGCCAGCAGCTTAGACGGTTGGTTATCCAGGGGGCGCGGCATTCAGTACTTC.

The chain carries TRBV7-2 and TRBJ1-2, with D possibly TRBD1 on 6 matching bases. Germline CDR1 SGHTA, CDR2 FQGNSA. The V end lost 3 bases, the J end lost 8 bases, and 13 bases lay between the germline ends. CDR3 length equals 13 residues. In DNA, the CDR3 is TGTGCCAGCAGCTTGTGGGGGCAAGAAGGCTACACCTTC. It translates to CASSLWGQEGYTF.

The rearrangement links TRBV6-5 to TRBJ2-1; D assignment may be TRBD1 or TRBD2 (5 bases each). Germline V gives CDR1 MNHEY, CDR2 SVGAGI. The length of the CDR3 is 14 residues. Trimming shortened V by 5 bases and J by 3 bases, and 11 bases separated the two germline ends. The CDR3 loop is CASSGTNYYNEQFF. The CDR3 bases are TGTGCCAGCAGTGGGACCAATTACTACAATGAGCAGTTCTTC.

Comment on this clonotype: One end of the junction does not line up with germline, which may come from a read error. The CDR3, as DNA: TGTGCCACCAGTGGTCCGAATACCGGGGAGCTGTTTTTT. Its protein is CATSGPNTGELFF. The rearrangement links TRBV24-1 to TRBJ2-2; no clear D gene. The CDR3 spans 13 residues. The germline V gene encodes CDR1 KGHDR and CDR2 SFDVKD.

V gene TRBV7-2 combines with J gene TRBJ2-5; TRBD1 might be the D (6 bases). CDR3 length: 11 amino acids. Between the trimmed V and J ends, which lost 5 bases and 9 bases, there was a span of 10 bases. Germline V gives CDR1 SGHTA, CDR2 FQGNSA. Here the CDR3 reads CASSTPGAQYF. The CDR3 region has the DNA TGTGCCAGCAGCACACCAGGGGCCCAGTACTTC. Looking up the rest from reference TRBV7-2 and TRBJ2-5 gives the full variable domain: GAGVSQSPSNKVTEKGKDVELRCDPISGHTALYWYRQSLGQGLEFLIYFQGNSAPDKSGLPSDRFSAERTGGSVSTLTIQRTQQEDSAVYLCASSTPGAQYFGPGTRLLVL.

This clonotype is a singleton in its sample. This rearrangement joins TRBV7-9 to TRBJ1-5; D perhaps matches TRBD1 (5 bases). The CDR3 runs 13 residues. CDR1 and CDR2 from the germline V gene are SEHNR and FQNEAQ (reference sequence). The V end was cut by 6 bases, the J end by 3 bases, with 9 bases between. The CDR3 loop is CASSGGDNQPQHF. CDR3 bases: TGTGCCAGCAGTGGGGGGGACAATCAGCCCCAGCATTTT.

This clonotype was seen only a few times. The V call is TRBV12-3 or TRBV12-4, the J call TRBJ2-5; D uncertain. V shed 2 bases and J shed 2 bases, with 6 bases lying between them. The CDR3 spans 13 residues. The CDR3 loop reads CASSLRPQETQYF. CDR3 bases: TGTGCCAGCAGTTTAAGGCCACAAGAGACCCAGTACTTC.

The chain joins TRBV5-6 to TRBJ1-2; D gene uncertain. CDR1 is SGHDT and CDR2 is YYEEEE in the germline V gene. V lost 1 base and J lost 8, with 9 bases in between. This CDR3 has 12 amino acids. Written as DNA, the CDR3 is TGTGCCAGCAGCTTGCGGGGTTTGGGCTACACCTTC. It encodes CASSLRGLGYTF.

This clonotype was seen a handful of times. The chain recombines TRBV3-1 with TRBJ1-4; D is perhaps TRBD1 (6 bases). The V gene lost 1 base and the J gene lost 10 bases, with 10 bases spanning the gap. This CDR3 contains 13 residues. The germline V gene has CDR1 LGHDT and CDR2 YNNKEL (reference sequence). CDR3 DNA: TGTGCCAGCAGCCAAGCTGCAGGGGCAAAACTGTTTTTT. Its protein product is CASSQAAGAKLFF. The full variable domain, with the rest looked up from reference TRBV3-1 and TRBJ1-4, is DTAVSQTPKYLVTQMGNDKSIKCEQNLGHDTMYWYKQDSKKFLKIMFSYNNKELIINETVPNRFSPKSPDKAHLNLHINSLELGDSAVYFCASSQAAGAKLFFGSGTQLSVL.

The chain employs TRBV7-2 and TRBJ2-7; D not resolved. Germline assignment: CDR1 SGHTA and CDR2 FQGNSA. Trimming removed 3 bases at V and 6 bases at J, with 12 bases between. There are 13 residues in the CDR3. The CDR3 spells CASSFGTAGEQYF. The CDR3 coding sequence is TGTGCCAGCAGCTTTGGCACGGCCGGCGAGCAGTACTTC. The variable domain in full, completed from reference TRBV7-2 and TRBJ2-7, reads GAGVSQSPSNKVTEKGKDVELRCDPISGHTALYWYRQSLGQGLEFLIYFQGNSAPDKSGLPSDRFSAERTGGSVSTLTIQRTQQEDSAVYLCASSFGTAGEQYFGPGTRLTVT.

The chain couples TRBV6-5 to TRBJ1-1; D not resolved. V was pared by 0 bases and J by 1 base, with 9 bases between. In germline, CDR1 is MNHEY, CDR2 SVGAGI. The CDR3 is made up of 15 amino acids. CDR3 region: CASSYSREGNTEAFF. The CDR3 DNA reads as TGTGCCAGCAGTTACTCACGAGAGGGGAACACTGAAGCTTTCTTT.